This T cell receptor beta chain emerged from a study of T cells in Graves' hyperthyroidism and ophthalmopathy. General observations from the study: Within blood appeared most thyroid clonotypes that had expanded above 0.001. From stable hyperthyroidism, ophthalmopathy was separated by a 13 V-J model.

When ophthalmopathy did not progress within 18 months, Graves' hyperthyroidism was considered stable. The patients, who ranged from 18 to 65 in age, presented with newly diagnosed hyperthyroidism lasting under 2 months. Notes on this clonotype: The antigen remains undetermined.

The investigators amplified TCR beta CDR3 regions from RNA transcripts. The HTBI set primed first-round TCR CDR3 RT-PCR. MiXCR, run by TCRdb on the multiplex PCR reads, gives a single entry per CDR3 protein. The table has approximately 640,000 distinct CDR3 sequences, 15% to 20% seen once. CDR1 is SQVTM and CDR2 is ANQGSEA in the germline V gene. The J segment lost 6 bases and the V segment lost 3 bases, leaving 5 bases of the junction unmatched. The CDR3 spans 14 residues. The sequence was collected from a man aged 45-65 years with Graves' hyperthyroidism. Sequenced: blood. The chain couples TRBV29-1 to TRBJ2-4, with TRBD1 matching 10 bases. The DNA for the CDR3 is TGCAGCGTTGAGGGACAGGGGTTCGGAAACATTCAGTACTTC. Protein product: CSVEGQGFGNIQYF.